Listed below are T cell receptor beta chains from one sample, sequenced in a study of cytomegalovirus exposure and HLA in healthy donors. TCRdb's copy holds only in-frame clones and misses some; the assay was immunoSEQ multiplex PCR. The sample lists roughly 180,000 clones, 75% to 85% seen once, with 3% to 4.5% in the top ten. Sequenced material: PBMCs. The receptors come from a woman aged 60-70 years in good health and CMV-seropositive. CDR3s include the opening cysteine and the closing phenylalanine or tryptophan. The D gene is left open where the match is weak. Rows give clone size only sometimes, using once, few, many, or a class for an expanded clone.

D	V	J	size	CDR3	DNA
TRBD2	TRBV11-2	TRBJ2-3	.	CASSPGLAGGRRTDTQYF	TGTGCCAGCAGCCCGGGACTAGCGGGAGGGAGGCGCACAGATACGCAGTATTTT
.	TRBV28	TRBJ2-5	.	CAAQSPQETQYF	TGTGCCGCCCAGTCCCCTCAAGAGACCCAGTACTTC
TRBD1	TRBV19	TRBJ2-1	.	CASRDRGNNEQFF	TGTGCCAGTAGGGACAGGGGGAACAATGAGCAGTTCTTC
.	TRBV30	TRBJ1-2	.	CAWSVVEGFGYTF	TGTGCCTGGAGTGTAGTGGAGGGATTTGGCTACACCTTC
TRBD1	TRBV30	TRBJ1-4	.	CAWSRRQGIVEKLFF	TGTGCCTGGAGTCGGCGACAGGGTATTGTGGAAAAACTGTTTTTT
TRBD1	TRBV6-1	TRBJ2-2	once	CASSEPTGTNTGELFF	TGTGCCAGCAGTGAACCGACAGGGACGAACACCGGGGAGCTGTTTTTT
.	TRBV11-2	TRBJ2-6	.	CASSLTDSGANVLTF	TGTGCCAGCAGCTTGACAGATTCTGGGGCCAACGTCCTGACTTTC
TRBD1	TRBV7-2	TRBJ1-1	.	CASSLFGGGVTEAFF	TGTGCCAGCAGCCTCTTTGGAGGGGGCGTCACTGAAGCTTTCTTT
TRBD1	TRBV5-1	TRBJ1-1	.	CASSRHSPRDRVNTEAFF	TGCGCCAGCAGCCGCCACAGCCCCCGCGACAGGGTGAACACTGAAGCTTTCTTT
TRBD2	TRBV7-2	TRBJ2-7	.	CASSLGTSGSEQYF	TGTGCCAGCAGCTTAGGGACTAGCGGGAGCGAGCAGTACTTC
.	TRBV2	TRBJ2-5	.	CASSDNQETQYF	TGTGCCAGCAGTGATAACCAAGAGACCCAGTACTTC
TRBD2	TRBV10-3	TRBJ2-1	once	CAISGGQDNEQFF	TGTGCCATTAGCGGGGGCCAAGATAATGAGCAGTTCTTC
TRBD1	TRBV5-1	TRBJ1-5	.	CASSLGTGSNQPQHF	TGCGCCAGCAGCTTGGGGACAGGGAGCAATCAGCCCCAGCATTTT
TRBD1	TRBV29-1	TRBJ1-2	.	CSVGTGVSSGYTF	TGCAGCGTTGGGACAGGGGTGAGTTCTGGCTACACCTTC
TRBD1	TRBV28	TRBJ1-2	once	CASSNINRGRSHGYTF	TGTGCCAGCAGTAACATCAACAGGGGGCGGTCTCATGGCTACACCTTC
TRBD1	TRBV29-1	TRBJ2-2	.	CSVRQGDGELFF	TGCAGCGTTCGACAGGGGGACGGGGAGCTGTTTTTT
.	TRBV28	TRBJ2-3	few	CASSLGGQVPDTQYF	TGTGCCAGCAGTTTAGGCGGGCAGGTCCCAGATACGCAGTATTTT
.	TRBV28	TRBJ2-5	.	CASSLERGTGTQYF	TGTGCCAGCAGCCTAGAACGGGGGACGGGGACCCAGTACTTC
TRBD1	TRBV7-9	TRBJ1-6	few	CASSLGQGGSPLHF	TGTGCCAGCAGCCTGGGACAGGGAGGATCACCCCTCCACTTT
.	TRBV7-9	TRBJ2-1	.	CASSSPGTAYNEQFF	TGTGCCAGCAGCTCCCCCGGTACAGCCTACAATGAGCAGTTCTTC
.	TRBV19	TRBJ1-1	.	CASSGGIGTEAFF	TGTGCCAGTAGTGGGGGGATCGGTACTGAAGCTTTCTTT
TRBD1	TRBV6-1	TRBJ2-7	.	CASSTGQGASYEQYF	TGTGCCAGCAGTACCGGACAGGGGGCCTCCTACGAGCAGTACTTC
TRBD1	TRBV6-4	TRBJ2-2	.	CASSAWDRAMAGELFF	TGTGCCAGCAGTGCCTGGGACAGGGCAATGGCCGGGGAGCTGTTTTTT
.	TRBV28	TRBJ1-5	.	CAAGISNQPQHF	TGTGCCGCAGGGATTAGCAATCAGCCCCAGCATTTT
TRBD2	TRBV7-8	TRBJ2-1	.	CASSLGRGDNEQFF	TGTGCCAGCAGCTTAGGGCGGGGGGACAATGAGCAGTTCTTC
TRBD1	TRBV28	TRBJ1-2	.	CASSSHMTGAYGYTF	TGTGCCAGCAGTTCGCATATGACAGGGGCCTATGGCTACACCTTC
TRBD1	TRBV19	TRBJ1-1	.	CASSQGGYTEAFF	TGTGCCAGTTCGCAGGGGGGCTACACTGAAGCTTTCTTT
TRBD1	TRBV19	TRBJ2-2	.	CASTYRGRAGELFF	TGTGCCAGTACTTACAGGGGACGTGCCGGGGAGCTGTTTTTT
TRBD1	TRBV5-1	TRBJ2-1	.	CASSLEGQAYNEQFF	TGCGCCAGCAGCTTGGAGGGACAGGCCTACAATGAGCAGTTCTTC
.	TRBV9	TRBJ2-2	.	CASSGGLNTGELFF	TGTGCCAGCAGCGGGGGACTCAACACCGGGGAGCTGTTTTTT
TRBD2	TRBV27	TRBJ2-7	.	CASTYGAGAPSYEQYF	TGTGCCAGCACTTACGGAGCGGGGGCCCCCTCCTACGAGCAGTACTTC